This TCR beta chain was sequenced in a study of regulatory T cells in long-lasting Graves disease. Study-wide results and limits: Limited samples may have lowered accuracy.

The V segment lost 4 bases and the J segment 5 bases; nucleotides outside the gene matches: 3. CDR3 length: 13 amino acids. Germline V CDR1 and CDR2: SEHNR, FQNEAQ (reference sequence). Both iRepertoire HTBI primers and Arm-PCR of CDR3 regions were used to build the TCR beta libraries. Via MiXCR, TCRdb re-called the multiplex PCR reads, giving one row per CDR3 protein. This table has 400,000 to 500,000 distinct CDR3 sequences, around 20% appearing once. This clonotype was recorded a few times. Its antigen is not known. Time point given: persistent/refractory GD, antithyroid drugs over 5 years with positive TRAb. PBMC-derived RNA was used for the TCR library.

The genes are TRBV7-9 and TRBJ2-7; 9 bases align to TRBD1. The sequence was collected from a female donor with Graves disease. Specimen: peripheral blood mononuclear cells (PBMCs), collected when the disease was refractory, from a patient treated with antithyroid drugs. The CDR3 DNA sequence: TGTGCCAGCAGCTCAGGGACAGGGAACGAGCAGTACTTC. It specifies CASSSGTGNEQYF.